This paragraph reports one T cell receptor (beta chain). These data come from a study of radiotherapy plus CTLA-4 blockade in lung cancer. The CDR3 runs 14 residues. Trimming removed 8 bases from V and 0 bases from J, with 11 bases in between. In germline, CDR1 is MNHNY, CDR2 SVGAGI (reference sequence). Profiled with immunoSEQ multiplex PCR; TCRdb holds only in-frame clones, not every one. The sample lists about 49,000 clones, 70% to 90% occurring once. This chain links TRBV6-6 with TRBJ1-5; D unclear. The input for sequencing was peripheral blood, taken from a patient treated with radiotherapy plus ipilimumab. The source is a human donor with non-small cell lung cancer whose response to radiotherapy plus ipilimumab could not be evaluated. DNA for the CDR3: TGTGCCAGCGGTGCGCAATATAGCAATCAGCCCCAGCATTTT. This gives the protein CASGAQYSNQPQHF.